This TCR beta chain was sequenced for a study of blood T cell repertoires in COVID-19. Assay used: immunoSEQ multiplex PCR; TCRdb lists only in-frame clones, some missing. The sample has around 260,000 clones, 80% to 90% seen once. From germline, CDR1 is DFQATT and CDR2 SNEGSKA (reference sequence). The CDR3 runs to 13 residues. Trimming pared 3 bases from V and 2 bases from J, leaving 11 bases between. The rearrangement uses TRBV20-1 and TRBJ2-7; the D gene is possibly TRBD1 (5 bases). The clonotype originates from a woman in her twenties or thirties who had recovered from COVID-19. What was sequenced was PBMCs or T cells enriched from blood (not recorded which). This CDR3 reads CSASLDMAYEQYF. For the CDR3, the DNA is TGCAGTGCTAGTTTGGACATGGCCTACGAGCAGTACTTC.